This T cell receptor beta chain was obtained from a study of neurological immune-mediated disorders. Synthesis of cDNA was performed by 5'RACE using 10-nucleotide random UMIs. Each CDR3 protein is one row after TCRdb ran MiXCR on the 5' RACE reads. The sample has roughly 50,000 distinct CDR3 sequences; about 13% are singletons. Germline loops: CDR1 DFQATT, CDR2 SNEGSKA (reference sequence). CDR3 length equals 15 residues. The V and J ends lost 0 bases and 3 bases respectively, with 15 bases between them. Time point here: longitudinal time-point 3. This clonotype occurred many times. This TCR was sampled from a male donor with HTLV-1-associated myelopathy (HAM/TSP). Sample: PBMCs. The V gene is TRBV20-1, the J gene TRBJ2-7; the D gene is possibly TRBD1 (6 bases). The chain's CDR3 is CSARDIDRSDYEQYF. CDR3 in DNA: TGCAGTGCTAGAGATATCGACAGGTCGGACTACGAGCAGTACTTC.